The 29 T cell receptor beta chains below were found in one sample sequenced in a study of blood T cell repertoires in COVID-19. The assay was immunoSEQ multiplex PCR, and TCRdb's table has in-frame clones only and misses some. The sample consists of some 270,000 clones, 70% to 90% of them appearing once. The sample taken for sequencing was PBMCs or T cells enriched from blood (not recorded which). Every receptor here comes from a woman aged 50 to 65 who had been exposed to COVID-19.

The V call is TRBV5-6, the J call TRBJ2-3, with TRBD2 matching over 7 bases. This CDR3 spans 14 amino acids. From germline, CDR1 is SGHDT and CDR2 YYEEEE. V trimming: 4 bases; J trimming: 2 bases; junction bases outside the gene matches: 4. The CDR3 region is CASSGGGPTDTQYF. The CDR3 DNA follows: TGTGCCAGCAGCGGCGGGGGTCCCACAGATACGCAGTATTTT.

This clone was detected only a few times. The gene calls are TRBV18 and TRBJ1-6, with 7 bases lining up with TRBD1. This CDR3 has 17 amino acids. Germline CDR1 reads KGHSH; CDR2 reads LQKENI. V was pared by 5 bases and J by 1 base, with 8 bases of the junction left unmatched. The CDR3 is CASSVDRVPSYNSPLHF. DNA of the CDR3: TGTGCCAGCTCAGTTGACAGGGTGCCGTCCTATAATTCACCCCTCCACTTT.

This chain links TRBV5-1 with TRBJ1-3; D is unclear. V dropped 3 bases and J dropped 2 bases, with 12 bases sitting between them. Germline CDR1 and CDR2: SGHRS and YFSETQ. The CDR3 has 15 amino acids. The CDR3 DNA sequence: TGCGCCAGCAGCTCTCTAGAAAAGACTGGAAACACCATATATTTT. Translating it yields CASSSLEKTGNTIYF.

This sequence joins TRBV11-1 and TRBJ2-7; the D gene is possibly TRBD1 (7 bases). Germline V gives CDR1 SGHAT, CDR2 FQDESV (reference sequence). This CDR3 is 11 amino acids long. V was cut by 5 bases and J by 7 bases, with 9 bases left in between. This chain's CDR3 is CASSPGGEQYF. CDR3 in DNA: TGTGCCAGCAGCCCAGGGGGGGAGCAGTACTTC. The whole variable domain, remainder taken from reference TRBV11-1 and TRBJ2-7, is EAEVAQSPRYKITEKSQAVAFWCDPISGHATLYWYRQILGQGPELLVQFQDESVVDDSQLPKDRFSAERLKGVDSTLKIQPAELGDSAMYLCASSPGGEQYFGPGTRLTVT.

In its sample, this clone was seen once. The CDR3 bases are TGTGCCAGCAGCCGTACAGGGGGCTGGGGAGGCGAGCAGTACTTC. Its protein product is CASSRTGGWGGEQYF. The V and J genes are TRBV5-4 and TRBJ2-7; 9 nucleotides match TRBD1. The CDR3 extends over 15 amino acids. Germline assignment: CDR1 SGHNT and CDR2 YYREEE (reference sequence). V was pared by 4 bases and J by 6 bases, with 11 bases of the junction left unmatched.

This sequence joins TRBV20-1 and TRBJ1-1; D is unclear. The CDR3 spans 11 residues. The V end lost 5 bases, the J end lost 5 bases, and 9 bases lay between the germline ends. In germline, CDR1 is DFQATT, CDR2 SNEGSKA (reference sequence). CDR3 in DNA: TGCAGTGCTCTTCTCTTGACTGAAGCTTTCTTT. This encodes CSALLLTEAFF.

This clone was seen a handful of times. This rearrangement joins TRBV19 to TRBJ1-5, with 8 bases matching TRBD1. Germline CDR1 is LNHDA and CDR2 is SQIVND (reference sequence). The V and J ends lost 4 bases and 4 bases, in that order; junction bases with no gene match: 3. There are 14 residues in the CDR3. CDR3 amino acids: CASSNTGGNQPQHF. The DNA for the CDR3 is TGTGCCAGTAGTAATACAGGGGGGAATCAGCCCCAGCATTTT. Based on the CDR3 plus reference TRBV19 and TRBJ1-5, the full variable domain is DGGITQSPKYLFRKEGQNVTLSCEQNLNHDAMYWYRQDPGQGLRLIYYSQIVNDFQKGDIAEGYSVSREKKESFPLTVTSAQKNPTAFYLCASSNTGGNQPQHFGDGTRLSIL.

The V gene is TRBV3-1 (or the pseudogene TRBV3-2), the J gene TRBJ2-7; D gene ambiguous. Germline V gene lookup returns CDR1 LGHDT and CDR2 YNNKEL (reference sequence). V dropped 2 bases and J dropped 5 bases, with 10 bases sitting between them. The CDR3 is 13 amino acids. CDR3 sequence reads: CASSQRLEHEQYF. DNA for the CDR3: TGTGCCAGCAGCCAACGGCTAGAGCACGAGCAGTACTTC.

The rearrangement links TRBV11-2 to TRBJ1-2; the match to TRBD1 covers 7 bases. V lost 1 base and J lost 4; bases outside the gene matches: 9. Germline V gene sequence: CDR1 SGHAT, CDR2 FQNNGV. The CDR3 has 16 amino acids. The CDR3, as DNA: TGTGCCAGCAGCTTAGCCACGGGACAGCGAAGCTATGGCTACACCTTC. Protein sequence: CASSLATGQRSYGYTF.

DNA for the CDR3: TGTGCCAGCAGCGTAGGGTTCGGGGTGGATGGCTACACCTTC. Its translation: CASSVGFGVDGYTF. This chain joins TRBV9 and TRBJ1-2; D gene ambiguous. Germline V gene sequence: CDR1 SGDLS, CDR2 YYNGEE. V was clipped by 0 bases and J by 6 bases, with 12 bases between them. The CDR3 runs to 14 residues.

The gene calls are TRBV5-1 and TRBJ1-2, with a weak D call TRBD1 (5 bases). Looked up from germline, CDR1 is SGHRS and CDR2 is YFSETQ. V lost 0 bases to trimming and J lost 6 bases, with 15 bases between them. This CDR3 spans 15 amino acids. This CDR3 is CASSLGTPNPHGYTF. The CDR3, as DNA: TGCGCCAGCAGCTTGGGGACACCTAATCCCCATGGCTACACCTTC.

V is TRBV5-4 and J is TRBJ1-2; 8 bases align to TRBD1. With 4 bases clipped from V and 6 bases from J, the junction kept 5 bases outside the gene matches. The germline CDR1 and CDR2 sequences are SGHNT and YYREEE (reference sequence). There are 13 residues in the CDR3. CDR3 amino acids: CASSVGQGHGYTF. CDR3 DNA sequence: TGTGCCAGCAGCGTAGGACAGGGCCATGGCTACACCTTC.

This clone was seen more than once but under ten times. CDR3 amino acids: CASSADRGYEQYF. CDR3 DNA: TGTGCCAGCTCAGCGGACAGGGGTTACGAGCAGTACTTC. V and J are TRBV18 and TRBJ2-7, with 9 bases aligning to TRBD1. CDR1 is KGHSH, CDR2 LQKENI, per germline. The CDR3 has 13 amino acids. With V trimmed by 5 bases and J by 4 bases, 3 bases remained unmatched. The full variable domain, completed using reference TRBV18 and TRBJ2-7, is NAGVMQNPRHLVRRRGQEARLRCSPMKGHSHVYWYRQLPEEGLKFMVYLQKENIIDESGMPKERFSAEFPKEGPSILRIQQVVRGDSAAYFCASSADRGYEQYFGPGTRLTVT.

This rearrangement joins TRBV9 to TRBJ2-1; 12 bases map to TRBD2. V gave up 2 bases and J gave up 8 bases; unmatched junction bases: 5. The CDR3 contains 15 residues. Germline assignment: CDR1 SGDLS and CDR2 YYNGEE. CDR3 in DNA: TGTGCCAGCAGCGTGCTAGCGGGGGGGCTCGATGAGCAGTTCTTC. Translation: CASSVLAGGLDEQFF.

This clone appeared a single time. The chain uses TRBV2 and TRBJ2-7; 8 bases are shared with TRBD1. J was trimmed by 5 bases and V by 2 bases; bases with no gene match: 14. Germline loops: CDR1 SNHLY, CDR2 FYNNEI. The CDR3 runs 17 residues. The CDR3, as DNA: TGTGCCAGCAGTGAATACCGTACCGGGACAGGCGGGCACGAGCAGTACTTC. This sequence encodes CASSEYRTGTGGHEQYF. Complete variable domain (other parts from reference TRBV2 and TRBJ2-7): EPEVTQTPSHQVTQMGQEVILRCVPISNHLYFYWYRQILGQKVEFLVSFYNNEISEKSEIFDDQFSVERPDGSNFTLKIRSTKLEDSAMYFCASSEYRTGTGGHEQYFGPGTRLTVT.

The rearrangement links TRBV7-9 to TRBJ1-2; D unclear. Trimming pared 5 bases from V and 8 bases from J, leaving 9 bases between. This CDR3 is 11 amino acids long. Germline-derived CDR1 and CDR2 are SEHNR and FQNEAQ (reference sequence). CDR3 bases: TGTGCCAGCAGCGGTTCCGAGGGCTACACCTTC. Its translation: CASSGSEGYTF.

V usage is TRBV7-9 and J usage is TRBJ2-7; no clear D gene. Trimming cost V 1 base and J 2 bases, with 18 bases left between them. Germline V gene lookup returns CDR1 SEHNR and CDR2 FQNEAQ (reference sequence). This CDR3 is built from 17 residues. The CDR3 loop is CASSLVFDLRPTYEQYF. CDR3 DNA: TGTGCCAGCAGCTTAGTATTCGACTTGCGCCCTACCTACGAGCAGTACTTC.

This clone was seen just once. The genes are TRBV24-1 and TRBJ1-2, with TRBD1 matching over 7 bases. The germline V gene encodes CDR1 KGHDR and CDR2 SFDVKD. V lost 2 bases, J lost 8 bases, and 4 bases stayed unmatched. The CDR3 has 13 amino acids. CDR3 in amino acids: CATSDSNRGGYTF. The CDR3 nucleotides are TGTGCCACCAGTGATTCCAACAGGGGCGGCTACACCTTC.

This chain joins TRBV6-1 and TRBJ2-5; TRBD1 is a possible D gene (6 bases). Germline V CDR1 and CDR2: MNHNS, SASEGT. The CDR3 consists of 15 residues. Deletions cut 0 bases from V and 2 bases from J, with 10 bases between. The CDR3 loop reads CASSEARGSQETQYF. The CDR3 DNA reads as TGTGCCAGCAGTGAAGCCAGGGGTAGTCAAGAGACCCAGTACTTC.

The rearrangement links TRBV12-3 or TRBV12-4 to TRBJ2-4; 7 nucleotides match TRBD1. Trimming took 7 bases from V and 9 from J; bases not matched to a gene: 9. This CDR3 contains 13 residues. The CDR3 nucleotides read TGTGCCAGCACTTCCTCGACAGGGACCATTCAGTACTTC. Translation gives CASTSSTGTIQYF.

This sequence joins TRBV5-1 and TRBJ1-1; 8 bases are shared with TRBD1. The germline gives CDR1 SGHRS, CDR2 YFSETQ. The V and J ends lost 0 bases and 4 bases, in that order; junction bases with no gene match: 8. The CDR3 length is 16 residues. CDR3 amino acids: CASSLDGQGLGTEAFF. Written as DNA, the CDR3 is TGCGCCAGCAGCTTGGACGGACAGGGTCTCGGCACTGAAGCTTTCTTT.

This clone was recorded a few times. This specimen includes other DNA sequences encoding the same CDR3. The chain couples TRBV12-3 or TRBV12-4 to TRBJ2-5, with a possible D match to TRBD2 (6 bases). CDR3 length: 13 amino acids. The ends were cut back, 2 bases at V and 5 bases at J, with 9 bases in the middle. The CDR3 bases are TGTGCCAGCAGTTTATCGGGGGTGGAGACCCAGTACTTC. Its protein is CASSLSGVETQYF.

As for this clone: At one end the junction does not follow the germline gene, possibly because of a read error. This chain joins TRBV5-4 and TRBJ1-1; 10 nucleotides agree with TRBD1. Germline assignment: CDR1 SGHNT and CDR2 YYREEE (reference sequence). This CDR3 is 16 amino acids long. CDR3 DNA: TGTGCCAGCACCTTGGAAACGGGACAGGGGACGCCGAGGGCTTTCTTT. It yields the protein CASTLETGQGTPRAFF. The entire variable domain, with the rest obtained from reference TRBV5-4 and TRBJ1-1, is as follows: ETGVTQSPTHLIKTRGQQVTLRCSSQSGHNTVSWYQQALGQGPQFIFQYYREEENGRGNFPPRFSGLQFPNYSSELNVNALELDDSALYLCASTLETGQGTPRAFFGQGTRLTVV.

This chain links TRBV7-9 with TRBJ1-1; 7 positions agree with TRBD1. V dropped 2 bases and J dropped 12; count of bases not matched to a gene: 6. Germline V gives CDR1 SEHNR, CDR2 FQNEAQ (reference sequence). This CDR3 has 12 residues. DNA for the CDR3: TGTGCCAGCAGCTTAACAGGGGACGAGACTTTCTTT. Encoded protein: CASSLTGDETFF.

The V and J genes are TRBV11-2 and TRBJ2-7; D might be TRBD1 (5 bases). The CDR3 runs 14 residues. Trimming removed 1 base from V and 3 bases from J, with 10 bases in between. Per germline, CDR1 SGHAT and CDR2 FQNNGV. DNA for the CDR3: TGTGCCAGCAGCTTAGGGTCAGGGTACTACGAGCAGTACTTC. It codes for CASSLGSGYYEQYF.

The CDR3 nucleotides read TGTGCCACCAGCAGGAGGACTGGTGGGGCCAACGTCCTGACTTTC. Translated, it gives CATSRRTGGANVLTF. V is TRBV15 and J is TRBJ2-6, with D possibly TRBD2 on 5 matching bases. Germline values: CDR1 LNHNV, CDR2 YYDKDF (reference sequence). The CDR3 is 15 residues long. The V end lost 3 bases, the J end lost 3 bases, and 9 bases lay between the germline ends. Full variable domain (outside the CDR3, taken from reference TRBV15 and TRBJ2-6): DAMVIQNPRYQVTQFGKPVTLSCSQTLNHNVMYWYQQKSSQAPKLLFHYYDKDFNNEADTPDNFQSRRPNTSFCFLDIRSPGLGDTAMYLCATSRRTGGANVLTFGAGSRLTVL.

V gene TRBV12-3 or TRBV12-4 combines with J gene TRBJ2-3, with D possibly matching TRBD2 (5 bases). The CDR3 is 12 amino acids. V was pared by 6 bases and J by 8 bases, with 12 bases between. The CDR3, as DNA: TGTGCCAGCAGAAGGAGCGGCGGTACGCAGTATTTT. Protein: CASRRSGGTQYF.

J is TRBJ2-1 and V is TRBV27; maybe TRBD2 (6 bases). The CDR3 runs 16 residues. Germline V lookup: CDR1 MNHEY, CDR2 SMNVEV (reference sequence). V was shortened by 5 bases and J by 1 base, with 15 bases between the two germline ends. The CDR3 nucleotides are TGTGCCAGCAGTCTCCCCCGTGCGGGGTCCTACAATGAGCAGTTCTTC. Encoded protein: CASSLPRAGSYNEQFF.

The CDR3 protein is CASSPQDTEAFF. CDR3 in DNA: TGTGCCAGCTCACCGCAGGACACTGAAGCTTTCTTT. The chain employs TRBV18 and TRBJ1-1; no reliable D call. With 3 bases removed from V and 3 bases from J, the gap between germline ends came to 5 bases. CDR1 and CDR2 (germline): KGHSH, LQKENI. The CDR3 is made up of 12 amino acids.